This TCR beta chain is drawn from a study of shared clonotypes between healthy human individuals. Turning to the study itself: For every donor, three CD4 naive, three CD4 memory, two CD8 naive and one CD8 memory plates were used. Study-level findings and limits: Researchers found naive subsets generally carried larger estimated richness than memory subsets. An expected dependence of interdonor clonotype sharing on sequencing depth was noted.

As for this clone: Its cognate antigen is unknown.

The J segment lost 0 bases and the V segment lost 6 bases, leaving 3 bases of the junction unmatched. The CDR3 length is 15 residues. The germline V gene encodes CDR1 MNHEY and CDR2 SVGAGI. Original processing methods: Junction-only sequences without quality scores were provided by ImmunoSEQ, so filtering was different. Using immunoSEQ multiplex PCR, the repertoire was profiled, and TCRdb retains in-frame clones only, with some absent. That table gives V, J and clone size, and the DNA gave D and trimming. The profile covers under 1,100,000 clones, with approximately 72% appearing a single time and approximately 1.5% taken by the ten largest.

The chain couples TRBV6-5 to TRBJ2-3; 10 positions agree with TRBD2. This receptor was obtained from a young man in good health. Input material: memory CD4+ T cells sorted from blood. Subset specified: CD45RA-negative fraction. The CDR3 DNA reads as TGTGCCAGCAGGCCGGGACTAGCGAGCACAGATACGCAGTATTTT. Translated: CASRPGLASTDTQYF.